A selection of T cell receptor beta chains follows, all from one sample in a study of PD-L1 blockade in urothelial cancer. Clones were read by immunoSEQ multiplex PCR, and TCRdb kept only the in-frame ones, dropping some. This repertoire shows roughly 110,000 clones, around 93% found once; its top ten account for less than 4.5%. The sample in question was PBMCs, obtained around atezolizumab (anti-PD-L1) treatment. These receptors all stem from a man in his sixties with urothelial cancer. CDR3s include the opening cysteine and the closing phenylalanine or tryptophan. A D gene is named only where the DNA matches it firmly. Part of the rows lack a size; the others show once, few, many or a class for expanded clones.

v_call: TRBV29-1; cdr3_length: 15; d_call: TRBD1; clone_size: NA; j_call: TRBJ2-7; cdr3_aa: CSGLSGVQGFYEQYF; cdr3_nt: TGCAGCGGATTATCTGGGGTACAGGGGTTCTACGAGCAGTACTTC
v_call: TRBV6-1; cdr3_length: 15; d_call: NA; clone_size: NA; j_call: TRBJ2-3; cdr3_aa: CASSARVVDQDTQYF; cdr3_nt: TGTGCCAGCAGTGCTCGGGTCGTAGATCAAGATACGCAGTATTTT
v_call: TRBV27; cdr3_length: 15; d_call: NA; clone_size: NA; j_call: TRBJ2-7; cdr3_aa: CASPGWAGTSYEQYF; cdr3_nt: TGTGCCAGCCCAGGGTGGGCAGGAACGTCCTACGAGCAGTACTTC
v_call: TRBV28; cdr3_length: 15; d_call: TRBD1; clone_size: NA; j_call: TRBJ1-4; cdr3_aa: CASSLGTGHNEKLFF; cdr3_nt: TGTGCCAGCAGTCTCGGGACAGGTCACAATGAAAAACTGTTTTTT
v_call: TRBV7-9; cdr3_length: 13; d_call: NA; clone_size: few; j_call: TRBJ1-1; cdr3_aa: CASSWDGGTEAFF; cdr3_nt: TGTGCCAGCAGCTGGGACGGGGGCACTGAAGCTTTCTTT
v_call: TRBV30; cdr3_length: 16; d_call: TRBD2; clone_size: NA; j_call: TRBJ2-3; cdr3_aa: CAWSVFGSGVGDTQYF; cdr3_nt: TGTGCCTGGAGTGTATTCGGAAGCGGGGTAGGGGATACGCAGTATTTT
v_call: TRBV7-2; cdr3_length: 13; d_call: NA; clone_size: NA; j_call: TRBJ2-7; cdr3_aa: CASSLSGDYEQYF; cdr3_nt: TGTGCCAGCAGCCTCTCCGGAGATTACGAGCAGTACTTC
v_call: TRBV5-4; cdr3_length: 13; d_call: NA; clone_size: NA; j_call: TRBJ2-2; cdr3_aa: CASSPRITGELFF; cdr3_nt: TGTGCCAGCAGCCCGAGGATCACCGGGGAGCTGTTTTTT
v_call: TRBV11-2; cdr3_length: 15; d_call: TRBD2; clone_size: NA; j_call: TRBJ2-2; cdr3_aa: CASSLGTSGVRELFF; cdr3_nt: TGTGCCAGCAGCCTTGGGACTAGCGGGGTCCGGGAGCTGTTTTTT
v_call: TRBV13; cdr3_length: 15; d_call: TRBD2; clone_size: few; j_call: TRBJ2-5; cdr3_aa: CASSLGSSGTETQYF; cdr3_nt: TGTGCCAGCAGCTTAGGTTCTAGCGGAACAGAGACCCAGTACTTC
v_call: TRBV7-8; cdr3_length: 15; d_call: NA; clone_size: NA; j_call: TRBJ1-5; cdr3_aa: CASSSDSYGNQPQHF; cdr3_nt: TGTGCCAGCAGCTCCGACAGTTACGGCAATCAGCCCCAGCATTTT
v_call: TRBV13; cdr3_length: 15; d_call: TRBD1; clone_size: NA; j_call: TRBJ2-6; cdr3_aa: CASSRTGSGANVLTF; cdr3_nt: TGTGCCAGCAGCCGGACAGGGTCTGGGGCCAACGTCCTGACTTTC
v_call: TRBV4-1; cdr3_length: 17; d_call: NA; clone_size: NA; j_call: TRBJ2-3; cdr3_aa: CASSQRDNPITTDTQYF; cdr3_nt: TGCGCCAGCAGCCAACGGGACAACCCTATTACCACAGATACGCAGTATTTT
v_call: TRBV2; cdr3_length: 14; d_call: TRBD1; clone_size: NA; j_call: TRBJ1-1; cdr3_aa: CASSEQRTGGNDFF; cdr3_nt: TGTGCCAGCAGTGAACAGCGGACAGGGGGTAACGATTTCTTT
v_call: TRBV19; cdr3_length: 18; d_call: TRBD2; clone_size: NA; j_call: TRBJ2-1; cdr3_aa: CASSIQPGLAGPGREQFF; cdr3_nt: TGTGCCAGTAGTATCCAACCGGGACTAGCGGGACCCGGCCGTGAGCAGTTCTTC
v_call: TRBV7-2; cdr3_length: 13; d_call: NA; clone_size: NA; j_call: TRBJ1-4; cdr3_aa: CASSLGLNEKLFF; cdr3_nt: TGTGCCAGCAGCTTAGGGCTCAATGAAAAACTGTTTTTT
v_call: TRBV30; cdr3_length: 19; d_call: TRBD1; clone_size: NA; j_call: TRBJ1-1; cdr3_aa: CAWSKRTGGLPRPDTEAFF; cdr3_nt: TGTGCCTGGAGTAAGCGGACAGGGGGCCTCCCAAGACCAGACACTGAAGCTTTCTTT
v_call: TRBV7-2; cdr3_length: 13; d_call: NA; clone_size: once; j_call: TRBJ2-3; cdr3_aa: CASSSAGADTQYF; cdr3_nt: TGTGCCAGCAGCTCAGCAGGGGCAGATACGCAGTATTTT
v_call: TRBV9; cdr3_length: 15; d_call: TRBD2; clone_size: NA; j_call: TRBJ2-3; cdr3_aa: CASSTVAGGGDTQYF; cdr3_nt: TGTGCCAGCAGCACCGTAGCGGGGGGAGGAGATACGCAGTATTTT
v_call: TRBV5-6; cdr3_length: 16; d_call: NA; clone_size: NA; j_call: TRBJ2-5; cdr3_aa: CASSPRPRQGLETQYF; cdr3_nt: TGTGCCAGCAGCCCCCGCCCAAGGCAGGGGTTGGAGACCCAGTACTTC
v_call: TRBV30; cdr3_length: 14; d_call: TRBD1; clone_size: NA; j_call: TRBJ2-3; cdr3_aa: CAWSVTGDTDTQYF; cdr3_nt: TGTGCCTGGAGTGTAACAGGGGACACAGATACGCAGTATTTT
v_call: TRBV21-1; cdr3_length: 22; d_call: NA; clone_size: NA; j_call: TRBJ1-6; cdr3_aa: CASRTELATHTSHIHHNSPLHF; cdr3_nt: TGTGCCAGCAGAACTGAATTAGCTACACATACATCACACATACATCATAATTCACCCCTCCACTTT
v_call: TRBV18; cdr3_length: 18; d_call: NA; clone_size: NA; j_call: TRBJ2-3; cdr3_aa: CASSPLAPTPTSTDTQYF; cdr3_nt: TGTGCCAGCTCACCACTGGCCCCGACACCAACTAGCACAGATACGCAGTATTTT
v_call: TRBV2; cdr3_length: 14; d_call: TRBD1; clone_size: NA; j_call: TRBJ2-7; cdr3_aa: CASSRTGQGNEQYF; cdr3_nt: TGTGCCAGCAGTCGAACGGGACAGGGTAACGAGCAGTACTTC
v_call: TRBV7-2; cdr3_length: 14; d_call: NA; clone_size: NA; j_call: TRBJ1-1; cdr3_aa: CASSLLQGNTEAFF; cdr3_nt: TGTGCCAGCAGCTTACTCCAGGGAAACACTGAAGCTTTCTTT
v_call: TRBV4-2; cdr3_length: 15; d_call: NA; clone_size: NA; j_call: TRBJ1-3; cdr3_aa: CASSQTQGPGNTIYF; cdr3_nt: TGTGCCAGCAGCCAGACACAGGGACCTGGAAACACCATATATTTT
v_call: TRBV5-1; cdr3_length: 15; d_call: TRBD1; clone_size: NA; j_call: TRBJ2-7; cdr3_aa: CASSLGGQGTYEQYF; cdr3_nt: TGCGCCAGCAGCTTGGGGGGACAGGGAACCTACGAGCAGTACTTC
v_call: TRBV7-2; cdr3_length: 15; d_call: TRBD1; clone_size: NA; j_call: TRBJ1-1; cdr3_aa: CASSLRSGGNTEAFF; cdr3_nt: TGTGCCAGCAGCTTAAGATCAGGGGGGAACACTGAAGCTTTCTTT
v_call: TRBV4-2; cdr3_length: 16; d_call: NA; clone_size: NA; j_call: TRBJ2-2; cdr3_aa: CASSLRRGDGGGELFF; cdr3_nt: TGTGCCAGCAGTCTCCGGCGGGGTGATGGTGGCGGGGAGCTGTTTTTT